These 20 T cell receptor beta chains share one sample of origin, sequenced in a study of monozygotic twins with inflammatory bowel disease. Following a re-call of the 5' RACE reads, TCRdb has one entry per CDR3 protein and lacks DNA. The record lists roughly 100,000 distinct CDR3 sequences, of which the ten most abundant hold under 2.5%. Sequencing was performed on blood. These receptors came from a human donor with ulcerative colitis or Crohn's disease, or a healthy co-twin of an affected twin (not recorded which).

This chain links TRBV6-5 with TRBJ2-2. The CDR3 runs to 15 residues. The V gene's germline CDR1 is MNHEY and CDR2 SVGAGI. The CDR3 is CASSWPAANTGELFF.

V usage is TRBV5-5 and J usage is TRBJ2-2; the TCRdb D gene call, TRBD1, has no DNA to confirm it. Germline V lookup: CDR1 SGHKS, CDR2 YYEKEE (reference sequence). The CDR3 runs to 15 residues. The CDR3 region is CASSSRQGNTGELFF.

The chain uses TRBV9 and TRBJ2-3; lacking DNA, the TRBD1 call made by TCRdb goes unchecked. Germline V CDR1 and CDR2: SGDLS, YYNGEE. CDR3 length: 14 amino acids. CDR3: CASSVGDSSDTQYF.

The chain has TRBV6-5 and TRBJ1-2. CDR3 size: 13 residues. From germline, CDR1 is MNHEY and CDR2 SVGAGI. The CDR3 here is CASSLARNYGYTF.

The chain joins TRBV20-1 to TRBJ1-3; TCRdb names TRBD1, which stays unverified in the absence of DNA. Germline V gene lookup returns CDR1 DFQATT and CDR2 SNEGSKA (reference sequence). The CDR3 is 17 amino acids. Here the CDR3 reads CSASSPYYAGTGNTIYF.

The chain couples TRBV1 to TRBJ2-3; with no DNA, the TCRdb D assignment of TRBD2 cannot be verified. TRBV1 constitutes a pseudogene. The CDR3 has 16 residues. CDR3 region: CTSSPWSKAGLDTQYF.

The V and J genes are TRBV5-5 and TRBJ2-2; checking the TCRdb D call of TRBD2 is not possible without DNA. This CDR3 is built from 13 residues. Germline V lookup: CDR1 SGHKS, CDR2 YYEKEE (reference sequence). The CDR3 here is CASTVAVPGELFF.

V and J are TRBV20-1 and TRBJ2-7; TCRdb picks TRBD2, but there is no DNA to check that call. Germline V gene lookup returns CDR1 DFQATT and CDR2 SNEGSKA (reference sequence). The CDR3 runs to 12 residues. The CDR3: CSGQRVPYEQYF.

This CDR3 is CAIRQTGAYTEAFF. V and J are TRBV10-3 and TRBJ1-1; the TCRdb call, TRBD1, lacks DNA for checking. The CDR3 sequence is 14 residues long. Germline CDR1 reads ENHRY; CDR2 reads SYGVKD.

This chain links TRBV5-6 with TRBJ2-7. Germline lookup yields CDR1 SGHDT and CDR2 YYEEEE. The CDR3 sequence is 13 residues long. The CDR3 protein is CASSSIYRYEQYF.

V usage is TRBV28 and J usage is TRBJ1-5; the TCRdb call, TRBD1, lacks DNA for checking. CDR1 is MDHEN, CDR2 SYDVKM, per germline. The CDR3 spans 14 residues. The CDR3 protein is CASSIPQGGQPQHF.

The chain uses TRBV7-2 and TRBJ1-4. Germline-derived CDR1 and CDR2 are SGHTA and FQGNSA. The CDR3 contains 14 residues. This chain's CDR3 is CASSLGRRMEKLFF.

This sequence joins TRBV29-1 and TRBJ1-2. The germline V gene has CDR1 SQVTM and CDR2 ANQGSEA. The CDR3 sequence is 15 residues long. The CDR3 sequence is CSVEGLGTAPYGYTF. Combining the CDR3 with reference TRBV29-1 and TRBJ1-2 gives the whole variable domain SAVISQKPSRDICQRGTSLTIQCQVDSQVTMMFWYRQQPGQSLTLIATANQGSEATYESGFVIDKFPISRPNLTFSTLTVSNMSPEDSSIYLCSVEGLGTAPYGYTFGSGTRLTVV.

V gene TRBV7-8 combines with J gene TRBJ2-7; TCRdb selects TRBD2, and the lack of DNA leaves this call unchecked. There are 12 residues in the CDR3. The germline CDR1 and CDR2 sequences are SGHVS and FQNEAQ. The CDR3 loop is CASRPNGGQQYF.

The V and J genes are TRBV18 and TRBJ2-3. The CDR3 totals 16 residues. Germline V gene sequence: CDR1 KGHSH, CDR2 LQKENI. CDR3 residues: CASSPDFEDGADTQYF.

This chain joins TRBV7-2 and TRBJ2-2; TCRdb names TRBD1, which stays unverified in the absence of DNA. CDR1 is SGHTA and CDR2 is FQGNSA in the germline V gene. This CDR3 comprises 16 residues. CDR3 loop: CASSPWTGRSSGELFF.

The CDR3 loop reads CATVRERGYNEQFF. The J gene is TRBJ2-1, the V gene TRBV15; checking the TCRdb D call of TRBD1 is not possible without DNA. CDR3 length: 14 residues. Germline CDR1 reads LNHNV; CDR2 reads YYDKDF (reference sequence).

The V call is TRBV27, the J call TRBJ2-3. The CDR3 contains 14 residues. The germline V gene encodes CDR1 MNHEY and CDR2 SMNVEV (reference sequence). The CDR3 sequence is CASSLVSSTDTQYF.

The J gene is TRBJ2-1, the V gene TRBV24-1; TCRdb selects TRBD1, and the lack of DNA leaves this call unchecked. The CDR3 is made up of 15 amino acids. Looked up from germline, CDR1 is KGHDR and CDR2 is SFDVKD. CDR3 sequence: CATSGADRGEYEQFF.

CDR3 in amino acids: CASSYGDSGANVLTF. The V call is TRBV6-2 or TRBV6-3, the J call TRBJ2-6. Germline lookup yields CDR1 MNHEY and CDR2 SVGEGT. CDR3 length equals 15 residues.